This entry concerns a single T cell receptor beta chain. The sample holds other DNA sequences that translate to the same CDR3. Clones were sequenced by immunoSEQ multiplex PCR, and TCRdb holds only the in-frame ones, with some missing. The sample holds over 250,000 clones, approximately 86% seen once. The data originate from a study of cytomegalovirus exposure and HLA in healthy donors. CDR1 SGHNT and CDR2 YYREEE come from the germline V gene (reference sequence). V was shortened by 2 bases and J by 2 bases, with 7 bases between the two germline ends. The CDR3 runs to 13 residues. The sequence came from a woman aged 25 to 39 in good health and CMV-seropositive. Sequenced sample: PBMCs. The rearrangement joins TRBV5-4 to TRBJ1-2; unclear D gene. The CDR3 region has the DNA TGTGCCAGCAGCTTCCGGAGGAACTATGGCTACACCTTC. As protein: CASSFRRNYGYTF.